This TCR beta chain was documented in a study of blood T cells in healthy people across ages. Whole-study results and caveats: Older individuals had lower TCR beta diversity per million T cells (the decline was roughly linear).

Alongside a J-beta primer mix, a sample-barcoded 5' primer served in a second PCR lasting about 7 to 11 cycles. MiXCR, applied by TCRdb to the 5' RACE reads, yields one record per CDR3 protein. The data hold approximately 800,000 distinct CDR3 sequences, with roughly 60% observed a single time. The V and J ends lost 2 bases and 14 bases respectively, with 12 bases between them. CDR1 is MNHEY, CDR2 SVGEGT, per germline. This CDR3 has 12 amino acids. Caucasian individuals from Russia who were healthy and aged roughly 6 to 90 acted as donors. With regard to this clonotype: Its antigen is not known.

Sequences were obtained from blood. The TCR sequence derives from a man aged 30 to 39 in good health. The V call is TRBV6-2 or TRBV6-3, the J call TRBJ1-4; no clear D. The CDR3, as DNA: TGTGCCAGCAGTTACGGACGGACGGGGCTGTTTTTT. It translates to CASSYGRTGLFF.